This record concerns one T cell receptor beta chain sequence. The target antigen is unknown. The junction does not match germline at one end; this may be a read error. Germline V gene sequence: CDR1 MNHNS, CDR2 SASEGT. The length of the CDR3 is 15 residues. The primer mix had 60 Vbeta and 13 Jbeta primers. The protocol was immunoSEQ multiplex PCR, while the TCRdb copy is restricted to in-frame clones and leaves out a portion. This table holds more than 45,000 clones, 70% to 85% found once. The sample belongs to a study of cytomegalovirus exposure and HLA in healthy donors. Study-wide results and caveats: Most of the TCR beta V segments (in an earlier analysis) were productive either about 87% or about 30% of the time. The classifier reportedly diagnosed cytomegalovirus status with high sensitivity and specificity. Later analysis demonstrated an association between a missense DCLRE1C variant and TCR beta V- and J-gene trimming.

The chain joins TRBV6-1 to TRBJ1-3; D might be TRBD1 (6 bases). Sequencing input: PBMCs. The clonotype comes from a man aged 25 to 40 in good health and CMV-seronegative. CDR3 region: CASREDRSSGNTIYF. The CDR3 nucleotides read TGTGCCAGCAGGGAAGACAGGAGCTCTGGAAACACCATATATTTT.